The 21 T cell receptor beta chains below come from one sample, sequenced in a study of blood T cell repertoires in COVID-19. TCRdb keeps only in-frame clones here, not all; method: immunoSEQ multiplex PCR. Here the sample spans around 120,000 clones, about 78% being singletons. The sequenced material came from peripheral blood. The receptors come from a man in his sixties or seventies with acute or convalescent COVID-19.

The chain joins TRBV6-5 to TRBJ1-2, with TRBD1 matching 10 bases. Germline V gives CDR1 MNHEY, CDR2 SVGAGI. The trim removed 6 bases at V and 6 bases at J, leaving 7 bases unmatched. The length of the CDR3 is 14 residues. In DNA, the CDR3 is TGTGCCAGCAGCAGGGGACAGGGGATGGATGGCTACACCTTC. It translates to CASSRGQGMDGYTF.

The V and J genes are TRBV18 and TRBJ1-1, with a weak D call TRBD1 (5 bases). This CDR3 region has 16 residues. Deletions cut 2 bases from V and 3 bases from J, with 16 bases between. The germline CDR1 and CDR2 sequences are KGHSH and LQKENI. The CDR3, as DNA: TGTGCCAGCTCACCAAGCTACCCAGGGAGGGACACTGAAGCTTTCTTT. This sequence encodes CASSPSYPGRDTEAFF.

This clone has just one count. This sequence joins TRBV6-5 and TRBJ1-1; possible D gene TRBD1, 6 bases. Germline assignment: CDR1 MNHEY and CDR2 SVGAGI. Trimming left V 2 bases short and J 0 bases short, with 13 bases between. The CDR3 loop spans 16 amino acids. DNA for the CDR3: TGTGCCAGCAGTTACGGGACACCAACTGTGAACACTGAAGCTTTCTTT. Translating gives CASSYGTPTVNTEAFF.

This clone was seen a few times. Compared with germline, one end of the junction differs, possibly owing to a read error. This chain links TRBV25-1 with TRBJ1-2; 10 nucleotides match TRBD1. The CDR3 spans 14 residues. Per the germline V gene, CDR1 is MGHDK and CDR2 is SYGVNS. CDR3 sequence (DNA): TGTGCCAGCGGTGAGACAGGGGGCCGCTATGGCTACACCTTC. It encodes CASGETGGRYGYTF.

This clone showed up just once. The V and J genes are TRBV5-1 and TRBJ1-1, with 9 positions matching TRBD1. The germline V gene has CDR1 SGHRS and CDR2 YFSETQ. V lost 5 bases and J lost 0; bases outside the gene matches: 8. The CDR3 is 16 residues long. CDR3 bases: TGCGCCAGCAGTCGACAGGGGGGGAATCTGAACACTGAAGCTTTCTTT. Translating it yields CASSRQGGNLNTEAFF.

The V gene is TRBV30, the J gene TRBJ1-1; perhaps TRBD1 as D (6 bases). Germline V gene data show CDR1 as GTSNPN and CDR2 as SVGIG (reference sequence). Trimming cost V 4 bases and J 5 bases, with 17 bases left between them. The length of the CDR3 is 14 residues. The CDR3 bases are TGTGCCTGGACAGGACAGTGGGGAAAAACTGAAGCTTTCTTT. It is translated as CAWTGQWGKTEAFF.

The CDR3 reads CASSLGQRASYEQYF. CDR3 nucleotide sequence: TGTGCCAGCAGCTTAGGTCAGAGGGCAAGCTACGAGCAGTACTTC. J is TRBJ2-7 and V is TRBV11-2; tentative D call: TRBD2 (5 bases). The V gene's germline CDR1 is SGHAT and CDR2 FQNNGV. Trimming pared 1 base from V and 3 bases from J, leaving 13 bases between. This CDR3 comprises 15 residues.

V is TRBV19 and J is TRBJ2-3, with D hard to call. Deletions cut 3 bases from V and 0 bases from J, with 16 bases between. The germline gives CDR1 LNHDA, CDR2 SQIVND (reference sequence). This CDR3 is built from 17 residues. The CDR3 here is CASSIQWQSTSTDTQYF. As DNA, the CDR3 is TGTGCCAGTAGTATTCAATGGCAGTCGACTAGCACAGATACGCAGTATTTT.

The chain recombines TRBV3-1 (or the pseudogene TRBV3-2) with TRBJ1-3, with unresolved D. This CDR3 is built from 13 residues. V lost 0 bases, J lost 6 bases, and 6 bases lay in between. Germline V gives CDR1 LGHDT, CDR2 YNNKEL (reference sequence). CDR3 sequence (DNA): TGTGCCAGCAGCCAAGATGAGGAAAACACCATATATTTT. Translating gives CASSQDEENTIYF.

The rearrangement links TRBV12-5 to TRBJ2-1; 8 bases agree with TRBD2. CDR1 is LGHNT, CDR2 FRNRAP, per germline. This CDR3 is built from 14 residues. After removal of 8 bases from V and 3 bases from J, the junction contained 6 bases not matched to a gene. The DNA of the CDR3 is TGTGCTAGTTATAGTAGCGGGGTCTACAATGAGCAGTTCTTC. Protein: CASYSSGVYNEQFF.

The chain employs TRBV4-1 and TRBJ2-1; D unclear. Germline CDR1 MGHRA, CDR2 YSYEKL. The CDR3 spans 16 residues. Trimming pared 1 base from V and 4 bases from J, leaving 14 bases between. The CDR3 region is CASSQVERSTYNEQFF. The CDR3 DNA is TGCGCCAGCAGCCAAGTGGAAAGGAGCACTTACAATGAGCAGTTCTTC.

The chain combines TRBV5-1 with TRBJ2-7; maybe TRBD2 (6 bases). Germline values: CDR1 SGHRS, CDR2 YFSETQ. V lost 0 bases to trimming and J lost 6 bases, with 10 bases between them. The CDR3 sequence is 13 residues long. In DNA, the CDR3 is TGCGCCAGCAGCTTGGAGTTGGGGGGCGAGCAGTACTTC. The encoded protein is CASSLELGGEQYF.

CDR3 protein: CASSEGDREQYF. CDR3 sequence (DNA): TGTGCCAGCAGTGAAGGAGACCGCGAGCAGTACTTC. V is TRBV25-1 and J is TRBJ2-7; D gene unclear. The V and J ends lost 2 bases and 6 bases respectively, with 8 bases between them. Germline loops: CDR1 MGHDK, CDR2 SYGVNS. The CDR3 extends over 12 amino acids.

This clone was seen at least ten times. V and J are TRBV5-1 and TRBJ1-4; a weak D match, TRBD1 (6 bases). The V and J ends lost 3 bases and 0 bases respectively, with 15 bases between them. This CDR3 is 17 amino acids long. Germline-derived CDR1 and CDR2 are SGHRS and YFSETQ. The CDR3 spells CASSSTGQTATNEKLFF. The CDR3 region has the DNA TGCGCCAGCAGCTCCACCGGACAGACTGCAACTAATGAAAAACTGTTTTTT. The variable domain in full, completed from reference TRBV5-1 and TRBJ1-4, reads KAGVTQTPRYLIKTRGQQVTLSCSPISGHRSVSWYQQTPGQGLQFLFEYFSETQRNKGNFPGRFSGRQFSNSRSEMNVSTLELGDSALYLCASSSTGQTATNEKLFFGSGTQLSVL.

The chain joins TRBV10-3 to TRBJ2-3, with 10 bases that match TRBD2. The ends lost 8 bases at V and 2 bases at J; junction bases unmatched: 4. Germline lookup yields CDR1 ENHRY and CDR2 SYGVKD. The CDR3 loop spans 14 amino acids. In DNA form, the CDR3 reads TGTGCCATCGGGGGACTAGCGTTCACAGATACGCAGTATTTT. Translating it yields CAIGGLAFTDTQYF.

V gene TRBV9 combines with J gene TRBJ1-2; 8 positions agree with TRBD1. Losses at the gene ends were 1 base for V and 2 bases for J; bases not matched to a gene: 4. Germline V lookup: CDR1 SGDLS, CDR2 YYNGEE. CDR3 length: 15 amino acids. The CDR3 loop reads CASSVRTGRNYGYTF. The CDR3, as DNA: TGTGCCAGCAGCGTAAGGACAGGGCGGAACTATGGCTACACCTTC.

The genes are TRBV10-3 and TRBJ1-4, with D unresolved. V gave up 8 bases and J gave up 5 bases, with 12 bases separating them. Per the germline V gene, CDR1 is ENHRY and CDR2 is SYGVKD. The CDR3 is 13 residues long. CDR3 sequence reads: CAISRRENEKLFF. DNA of the CDR3: TGTGCCATCTCTCGGCGGGAAAATGAAAAACTGTTTTTT.

The chain uses TRBV5-1 and TRBJ2-7, with 9 bases matching TRBD2. V lost 2 bases, J lost 0 bases, and 6 bases stayed unmatched. The germline V gene encodes CDR1 SGHRS and CDR2 YFSETQ. The CDR3 consists of 16 residues. For the CDR3, the DNA is TGCGCCAGCAGCTTTGCGGGGGGGCACCCCTCCTACGAGCAGTACTTC. It codes for CASSFAGGHPSYEQYF.

As for this clone: Other DNA sequences in this sample translate to the same CDR3. This chain uses TRBV6-5 with TRBJ1-2; D might be TRBD1 (6 bases). The germline gives CDR1 MNHEY, CDR2 SVGAGI. This CDR3 spans 14 amino acids. V lost 6 bases and J 2 bases, leaving 13 bases between the germline ends. The CDR3 nucleotides read TGTGCCAGCAGCCCGAGGGGGGGGAACTATGGCTACACCTTC. Translating it yields CASSPRGGNYGYTF.

The chain couples TRBV2 to TRBJ2-3, with 9 bases fitting TRBD2. The CDR3 length is 17 residues. Per germline, CDR1 SNHLY and CDR2 FYNNEI. The V gene end was trimmed by 7 bases and the J gene end by 0 bases; junction bases not matched to a gene: 11. CDR3 coding DNA: TGTGCCAGCATAAGAGCGGGGGGTGCAACTAGCACAGATACGCAGTATTTT. It yields the protein CASIRAGGATSTDTQYF.

The chain uses TRBV4-3 and TRBJ2-7, with 7 positions matching TRBD2. V shed 4 bases and J 2 bases; nucleotides not matched to a gene: 8. The CDR3 length is 15 residues. CDR1 LGHNA and CDR2 YSLEER come from the germline V gene. CDR3 nucleotides: TGCGCCAGCAGCCGCACGGTAGCGGGCCCCTACGAGCAGTACTTC. Translated: CASSRTVAGPYEQYF.